These 32 T cell receptor beta chains originate from one sample sequenced in a study of long-term antiretroviral therapy in people with HIV. Survey level was the resolution at which the v3.0 immunoSEQ assay ran. Method: immunoSEQ multiplex PCR; TCRdb's copy keeps in-frame clones and lacks some. The sample includes over 30,000 clones, approximately 80% of them seen just once. The material sequenced was unsorted PBMCs, taken 0.6 years after starting antiretroviral therapy. These receptors all come from a man between 18 and 35 years old with HIV.

The chain links TRBV6-1 to TRBJ1-1; D gene uncertain. Germline-derived CDR1 and CDR2 are MNHNS and SASEGT. The CDR3 sequence is 12 residues long. V lost 9 bases and J 6 bases, leaving 14 bases between the germline ends. The CDR3 loop reads CASRSRGAEAFF. The DNA of the CDR3 is TGTGCCAGTAGATCCCGAGGCGCTGAAGCTTTCTTT.

This CDR3 reads CASSPVSPYEQYF. CDR3 DNA sequence: TGTGCCAGCTCACCCGTCAGCCCCTACGAGCAGTACTTC. The chain is built from TRBV18 and TRBJ2-7, with D unclear. The CDR3 runs 13 residues. V lost 3 bases to trimming and J lost 2 bases, with 8 bases between them. Germline CDR1 and CDR2: KGHSH and LQKENI. Full variable domain (rest looked up from reference TRBV18 and TRBJ2-7): NAGVMQNPRHLVRRRGQEARLRCSPMKGHSHVYWYRQLPEEGLKFMVYLQKENIIDESGMPKERFSAEFPKEGPSILRIQQVVRGDSAAYFCASSPVSPYEQYFGPGTRLTVT.

The rearrangement joins TRBV11-2 to TRBJ2-1; TRBD2 matches 10 bases. The junction had 6 bases not matched to a gene; V was cut back by 5 bases and J by 8 bases. CDR1 SGHAT and CDR2 FQNNGV come from the germline V gene. CDR3 size: 14 residues. In nucleotides, the CDR3 is TGTGCCAGCAGCCCTAGCGGGAGTATCTATGAGCAGTTCTTC. The encoded protein is CASSPSGSIYEQFF.

V and J are TRBV20-1 and TRBJ2-1, with TRBD2 as a possible D gene (6 bases). V lost 6 bases and J 14 bases, leaving 17 bases between the germline ends. The CDR3 totals 11 residues. Germline V gene data show CDR1 as DFQATT and CDR2 as SNEGSKA (reference sequence). Here the CDR3 reads CSAISGLPEFF. The CDR3 nucleotides are TGCAGTGCCATCTCGGGACTCCCCGAGTTCTTC.

The chain uses TRBV4-1 and TRBJ2-1; 10 positions agree with TRBD1. V trimming: 3 bases; J trimming: 7 bases; junction bases outside the gene matches: 9. Germline CDR1 and CDR2: MGHRA and YSYEKL. This CDR3 has 16 residues. This CDR3 reads CASSHEGQGRLNEQFF. The CDR3 DNA follows: TGCGCCAGCAGCCATGAGGGACAGGGGAGATTGAATGAGCAGTTCTTC.

The chain links TRBV14 to TRBJ1-1; D gene uncertain. The CDR3 covers 15 residues. The V end lost 0 bases, the J end lost 2 bases, and 10 bases lay between the germline ends. Germline CDR1 reads SGHDN; CDR2 reads FVKESK. CDR3 DNA: TGTGCCAGCAGCCAAGATTTAGGCAGAAACACTGAAGCTTTCTTT. Translating gives CASSQDLGRNTEAFF.

The V and J genes are TRBV18 and TRBJ2-7, with TRBD1 as a possible D gene (6 bases). The CDR3 extends over 14 amino acids. Trimming took 6 bases from V and 3 from J, leaving 15 bases between them. Germline V gene data show CDR1 as KGHSH and CDR2 as LQKENI. The DNA for the CDR3 is TGTGCCAGCTCCCCGGGACACGATGGCTACGAGCAGTACTTC. Translation gives CASSPGHDGYEQYF.

The chain recombines TRBV5-1 with TRBJ2-1, with TRBD2 identical over 11 bases. Unmatched junction bases numbered 3, after V lost 0 bases and J lost 7 bases. Per germline, CDR1 SGHRS and CDR2 YFSETQ. The CDR3 extends over 15 amino acids. The CDR3: CASSLALAGGNEQFF. DNA of the CDR3: TGCGCCAGCAGCTTGGCCCTAGCGGGAGGAAATGAGCAGTTCTTC.

This clone has a single count. The gene calls are TRBV28 and TRBJ2-7, with D perhaps TRBD1 (6 bases). Trimming left V 2 bases short and J 3 bases short, with 14 bases between. CDR1 is MDHEN and CDR2 is SYDVKM in the germline V gene. This CDR3 is built from 15 residues. This CDR3 reads CASSLILQGHYEQYF. The CDR3 nucleotides read TGTGCCAGCAGTTTAATTTTACAGGGTCACTACGAGCAGTACTTC.

The chain is built from TRBV7-8 and TRBJ1-5; TRBD1 is a possible D gene (6 bases). V was clipped by 3 bases and J by 6 bases, with 21 bases between them. Germline V gene data show CDR1 as SGHVS and CDR2 as FQNEAQ. The CDR3 loop spans 17 amino acids. DNA of the CDR3: TGTGCCAGCAGCTTTTTACCCCGTCAGGGGATCGCTCAGCCCCAGCATTTT. This encodes CASSFLPRQGIAQPQHF.

V is TRBV7-9 and J is TRBJ2-7; D is ambiguous. Germline lookup yields CDR1 SEHNR and CDR2 FQNEAQ (reference sequence). The CDR3 extends over 13 amino acids. Trimming cost V 7 bases and J 0 bases, with 10 bases left between them. DNA for the CDR3: TGTGCCAGCACAACTTCCGGCTCCTACGAGCAGTACTTC. The encoded protein is CASTTSGSYEQYF. The whole variable domain, filled in from reference TRBV7-9 and TRBJ2-7, reads DTGVSQNPRHKITKRGQNVTFRCDPISEHNRLYWYRQTLGQGPEFLTYFQNEAQLEKSRLLSDRFSAERPKGSFSTLEIQRTEQGDSAMYLCASTTSGSYEQYFGPGTRLTVT.

The chain joins TRBV27 to TRBJ1-5, with TRBD1 as a possible D gene (5 bases). Germline CDR1 is MNHEY and CDR2 is SMNVEV (reference sequence). V was trimmed by 5 bases and J by 7 bases, leaving 24 bases between them. The CDR3 length is 17 residues. In DNA form, the CDR3 reads TGTGCCAGCAGTCCTCGGGGCAGGGTGAGGGTGGGCCAGCCCCAGCATTTT. Translation: CASSPRGRVRVGQPQHF.

The V call is TRBV28, the J call TRBJ1-1; D is ambiguous. CDR3 length: 11 residues. Germline V CDR1 and CDR2: MDHEN, SYDVKM. With 6 bases removed from V and 6 bases from J, the gap between germline ends came to 8 bases. The CDR3 sequence: CASRGKPEAFF. For the CDR3, the DNA is TGTGCCAGCAGAGGGAAACCTGAAGCTTTCTTT.

The table lists this clone with a few counts. This chain joins TRBV7-8 and TRBJ2-7; a weak D match, TRBD2 (5 bases). The CDR3 has 12 amino acids. Trimming took 3 bases from V and 5 from J, leaving 8 bases between them. Per germline, CDR1 SGHVS and CDR2 FQNEAQ. The CDR3: CASSFPGDEQYF. Written as DNA, the CDR3 is TGTGCCAGCAGCTTTCCCGGGGACGAGCAGTACTTC.

This sequence joins TRBV2 and TRBJ2-5, with D possibly TRBD1 on 6 matching bases. Germline V gene lookup returns CDR1 SNHLY and CDR2 FYNNEI. Trimming pared 4 bases from V and 5 bases from J, leaving 11 bases between. The CDR3 sequence is 13 residues long. The CDR3 nucleotides read TGTGCCAGCAGTGTACAGGGTAGGGAGACCCAGTACTTC. Protein: CASSVQGRETQYF.

This chain uses TRBV6-5 with TRBJ1-3, with 11 bases that match TRBD1. The CDR3 is 16 amino acids. Looked up from germline, CDR1 is MNHEY and CDR2 is SVGAGI. Trimming at V came to 2 bases and at J to 2 bases, leaving 2 bases not matched to a gene. CDR3: CASSYAGQGAGNTIYF. Written as DNA, the CDR3 is TGTGCCAGCAGTTACGCGGGACAGGGGGCTGGAAACACCATATATTTT.

This chain connects TRBV5-1 to TRBJ2-1; 11 bases fit TRBD1. Trimming at V came to 6 bases and at J to 2 bases, leaving 4 bases not matched to a gene. Germline-derived CDR1 and CDR2 are SGHRS and YFSETQ. This CDR3 has 15 residues. CDR3: CASTTGQGAYNEQFF. CDR3 sequence (DNA): TGCGCCAGCACCACGGGACAGGGGGCCTACAATGAGCAGTTCTTC.

This sequence joins TRBV4-2 and TRBJ2-1; TRBD2 aligns across 9 bases. The CDR3 covers 16 residues. V dropped 0 bases and J dropped 9; count of bases not matched to a gene: 9. The germline gives CDR1 LGHNA, CDR2 YNFKEQ. CDR3 sequence (DNA): TGTGCCAGCAGCCAAGAAACTGGACTAGCGATTAGTGAGCAGTTCTTC. Translating it yields CASSQETGLAISEQFF.

The chain has TRBV19 and TRBJ2-7; maybe TRBD2 (5 bases). The V gene lost 1 base and the J gene lost 7 bases, with 5 bases spanning the gap. CDR1 and CDR2 (germline): LNHDA, SQIVND (reference sequence). The CDR3 loop spans 11 amino acids. As DNA, the CDR3 is TGTGCCAGTAGTATAGGGAGGGAGCAGTACTTC. This sequence encodes CASSIGREQYF.

This chain connects TRBV21-1 to TRBJ2-1; TRBD1 is taken as the D call from the table, unchecked against the DNA. TRBV21-1 corresponds to a pseudogene. The CDR3 length is 13 residues. The CDR3 loop is CASKDRHPGEQFF. In DNA, the CDR3 is TGTGCCAGTAAAGACAGGCACCCGGGGGAGCAGTTCTTC.

CDR3 sequence: CASSLVRPAYNEQFF. DNA for the CDR3: TGTGCCAGCAGCTTAGTCAGGCCGGCCTACAATGAGCAGTTCTTC. This chain links TRBV7-8 with TRBJ2-1, with D hard to call. V was shortened by 1 base and J by 2 bases, with 9 bases between the two germline ends. CDR1 is SGHVS and CDR2 is FQNEAQ in the germline V gene. The CDR3 is 15 residues long. The variable domain in full, with the rest retrieved from reference TRBV7-8 and TRBJ2-1, is GAGVSQSPRYKVAKRGQDVALRCDPISGHVSLFWYQQALGQGPEFLTYFQNEAQLDKSGLPSDRFFAERPEGSVSTLKIQRTQQEDSAVYLCASSLVRPAYNEQFFGPGTRLTVL.

This clone is classed as medium-sized. V and J are TRBV2 and TRBJ2-3; 8 bases match TRBD2. This CDR3 comprises 17 residues. Trimming cost V 0 bases and J 4 bases; bases outside gene matches: 9. Germline values: CDR1 SNHLY, CDR2 FYNNEI. The CDR3 DNA reads as TGTGCCAGCAGTGAAGCCGAGTGGCCCGGGAGGGCAGATACGCAGTATTTT. Protein sequence: CASSEAEWPGRADTQYF.

Of note for this clone: Within the sample, other DNA sequences also encode this same CDR3. The rearrangement links TRBV10-3 to TRBJ2-1; 10 bases map to TRBD2. CDR3 length equals 16 residues. Trimming removed 2 bases from V and 2 bases from J; junction bases left unmatched: 3. Germline CDR1 and CDR2: ENHRY and SYGVKD. The CDR3 sequence: CAISETLAGAYNEQFF. The CDR3 region has the DNA TGTGCCATCAGTGAGACGCTAGCGGGGGCCTACAATGAGCAGTTCTTC.

The chain recombines TRBV28 with TRBJ1-2; 7 bases are shared with TRBD1. V dropped 6 bases and J dropped 6; count of bases not matched to a gene: 10. Germline V lookup: CDR1 MDHEN, CDR2 SYDVKM. This CDR3 has 14 residues. The CDR3 spells CASSPGTATHGYTF. The DNA of the CDR3 is TGTGCCAGCAGCCCCGGGACAGCCACCCATGGCTACACCTTC.

This clone occurred a few times. V gene TRBV9 combines with J gene TRBJ2-7; tentative D call: TRBD2 (5 bases). In germline, CDR1 is SGDLS, CDR2 YYNGEE. Trimming removed 0 bases at V and 2 bases at J, with 12 bases between. CDR3 size: 15 residues. CDR3 residues: CASSVEAGVTYEQYF. CDR3 bases: TGTGCCAGCAGCGTAGAGGCCGGGGTAACCTACGAGCAGTACTTC.

J is TRBJ2-7 and V is TRBV9; 13 bases map to TRBD2. This CDR3 contains 17 residues. J gave up 2 bases and V 3 bases, and 8 bases lay outside the gene matches. CDR1 SGDLS and CDR2 YYNGEE come from the germline V gene. CDR3 coding DNA: TGTGCCAGCAGCGCCTCCGCCGGACTAGCGGGAGCCTACGAGCAGTACTTC. Its protein is CASSASAGLAGAYEQYF.

Here the CDR3 DNA reads TGTGCCAGCAGTCCCGGACAGGGGAGGGTCCTGACTTTC. Translated, it gives CASSPGQGRVLTF. The genes are TRBV28 and TRBJ2-6, with 9 bases fitting TRBD1. Per germline, CDR1 MDHEN and CDR2 SYDVKM. V lost 5 bases to trimming and J lost 13 bases; unmatched junction nucleotides: 6. There are 13 residues in the CDR3.

This rearrangement joins TRBV6-5 to TRBJ2-6; D remains ambiguous. Trimming stripped 0 bases from V and 1 base from J, with 7 bases between. Germline V lookup: CDR1 MNHEY, CDR2 SVGAGI. The CDR3 runs 16 residues. CDR3 residues: CASSYSFHSGANVLTF. The CDR3 DNA is TGTGCCAGCAGTTACTCTTTTCATTCTGGGGCCAACGTCCTGACTTTC.

This clone was recorded once. V usage is TRBV6-1 and J usage is TRBJ1-5; TRBD1 is a possible D gene (5 bases). The germline V and J ends were trimmed by 2 bases and 5 bases, with 10 bases remaining between them. The length of the CDR3 is 14 residues. CDR1 and CDR2 from the germline V gene are MNHNS and SASEGT. This CDR3 is CASSEQGGYQPQHF. DNA of the CDR3: TGTGCCAGCAGTGAACAGGGTGGGTATCAGCCCCAGCATTTT.

The sample holds a few counts of this clone. The V call is TRBV13, the J call TRBJ2-4; D is ambiguous. Germline V gene lookup returns CDR1 PRHDT and CDR2 FYEKMQ (reference sequence). The CDR3 runs 14 residues. Trimming removed 6 bases from V and 2 bases from J, with 11 bases in between. The CDR3 region is CASRQTASKNIQYF. The CDR3, as DNA: TGTGCCAGCAGACAAACAGCATCCAAAAACATTCAGTACTTC.

The rearrangement joins TRBV7-3 to TRBJ2-2; tentative D call: TRBD1 (6 bases). The germline V gene has CDR1 SGHTA and CDR2 FQGTGA. The V end was cut by 5 bases, the J end by 6 bases, with 13 bases between. This CDR3 comprises 14 residues. The CDR3 protein is CASSVQGDPGELFF. The CDR3 region has the DNA TGTGCCAGCAGCGTACAGGGTGACCCCGGGGAGCTGTTTTTT.

The V and J genes are TRBV27 and TRBJ2-3; tentatively, D is TRBD2 (5 bases). Germline CDR1 is MNHEY and CDR2 is SMNVEV (reference sequence). This CDR3 spans 13 amino acids. V gave up 6 bases and J gave up 3 bases, with 10 bases separating them. In nucleotides, the CDR3 is TGTGCCAGCAGCCCCTGGGAGACAGATACGCAGTATTTT. Translation: CASSPWETDTQYF.